One sample yielded the 8 T cell receptor beta chains listed below, sequenced in a study of blood T cell repertoires in COVID-19. The table came from immunoSEQ multiplex PCR; TCRdb's copy has only in-frame clones and leaves some out. The sample carries 55,000 to 70,000 clones, 79% recorded once. The specimen sequenced was peripheral blood. These receptors came from a man between 60 and 75 years old with acute or convalescent COVID-19.

The chain recombines TRBV2 with TRBJ1-1, with D possibly TRBD1 on 5 matching bases. Trimming took 4 bases from V and 4 from J, leaving 10 bases between them. CDR1 is SNHLY and CDR2 is FYNNEI in the germline V gene. The CDR3 is 13 amino acids. As DNA, the CDR3 is TGTGCCAGCAGTGGGACAACGGGCACTGAAGCTTTCTTT. As protein: CASSGTTGTEAFF.

This rearrangement joins TRBV29-1 to TRBJ1-2, with a possible D match to TRBD1 (5 bases). With 6 bases removed from V and 2 bases from J, the gap between germline ends came to 7 bases. This CDR3 is 11 amino acids long. Looked up from germline, CDR1 is SQVTM and CDR2 is ANQGSEA. CDR3 in amino acids: CSVGGNYGYTF. The DNA of the CDR3 is TGCAGCGTCGGGGGGAACTATGGCTACACCTTC.

This CDR3 is CASSEQTDTGELFF. CDR3 nucleotides: TGTGCCAGCAGTGAACAGACAGACACCGGGGAGCTGTTTTTT. The chain joins TRBV6-1 to TRBJ2-2, with a tentative D call TRBD1 (5 bases). The CDR3 contains 14 residues. Germline CDR1 is MNHNS and CDR2 is SASEGT. V lost 2 bases, J lost 3 bases, and 7 bases lay in between.

The chain uses TRBV28 and TRBJ2-1, with 12 bases that match TRBD2. The V and J ends lost 2 bases and 4 bases, in that order; junction bases with no gene match: 9. Germline V lookup: CDR1 MDHEN, CDR2 SYDVKM. CDR3 size: 18 residues. As DNA, the CDR3 is TGTGCCAGCAGTTTACCCCTTGGGACTAGCGGGCGTTACAATGAGCAGTTCTTC. It codes for CASSLPLGTSGRYNEQFF.

The chain employs TRBV5-6 and TRBJ1-3; possible D gene TRBD1, 5 bases. The V and J ends lost 0 bases and 1 base respectively, with 8 bases between them. CDR1 and CDR2 from the germline V gene are SGHDT and YYEEEE. The CDR3 sequence is 15 residues long. CDR3 in DNA: TGTGCCAGCAGCTTGGCCCCAGGGTCTGGAAACACCATATATTTT. It translates to CASSLAPGSGNTIYF.

Sample share makes this clone medium-sized. Other DNA variants within this sample encode the same CDR3. The chain links TRBV5-1 to TRBJ2-3; D possibly corresponds to TRBD2 (6 bases). Per the germline V gene, CDR1 is SGHRS and CDR2 is YFSETQ. V was pared by 0 bases and J by 0 bases, with 8 bases between. The CDR3 consists of 15 residues. Written as DNA, the CDR3 is TGCGCCAGCAGCTTGGGGGGAGGAAGCACAGATACGCAGTATTTT. The encoded protein is CASSLGGGSTDTQYF.

This clone has a handful of counts. The chain recombines TRBV9 with TRBJ1-2, with D tentatively TRBD1 (5 bases). The CDR3 spans 15 residues. Trimming left V 0 bases short and J 1 base short, with 10 bases between. Germline V CDR1 and CDR2: SGDLS, YYNGEE. The CDR3 loop reads CASSVDGGLNYGYTF. CDR3 DNA: TGTGCCAGCAGCGTAGATGGGGGACTTAACTATGGCTACACCTTC.

This chain joins TRBV12-5 and TRBJ2-2, with no clear D. Germline V gene lookup returns CDR1 LGHNT and CDR2 FRNRAP. The CDR3 extends over 17 amino acids. With 2 bases removed from V and 0 bases from J, the gap between germline ends came to 13 bases. The CDR3 reads CASGLYHPEANTGELFF. CDR3 sequence (DNA): TGTGCTAGTGGTTTGTACCACCCCGAGGCGAACACCGGGGAGCTGTTTTTT. Supplemented by reference TRBV12-5 and TRBJ2-2, the full variable domain reads DARVTQTPRHKVTEMGQEVTMRCQPILGHNTVFWYRQTMMQGLELLAYFRNRAPLDDSGMPKDRFSAEMPDATLATLKIQPSEPRDSAVYFCASGLYHPEANTGELFFGEGSRLTVL.